The 2 T cell receptor beta chains below come from one sample, sequenced in a study of CD8+CD57+ T cells in acquired aplastic anemia. Genomic DNA constituted the template upon which TCR beta VDJ and CDR3 profiling was performed. TCRdb processed the reads anew with MiXCR; each CDR3 protein has one entry. The sample consists of under 350,000 distinct CDR3 sequences, about 50% of them appearing once. All patients picked for sequencing had shown, by flow cytometry, an expansion of CD8+CD57+ cells. The specimen was sorted CD4+, CD8+, or CD8+CD57+ T cells (not recorded which) from PBMCs. The receptor source for this set is a human donor with aplastic anemia.

This clonotype was detected a few times. The chain employs TRBV7-2 and TRBJ2-1; D remains ambiguous. This CDR3 region has 13 residues. V gave up 0 bases and J gave up 12 bases, with 12 bases separating them. Germline-derived CDR1 and CDR2 are SGHTA and FQGNSA. CDR3 nucleotide sequence: TGTGCCAGCAGCTTAGCGCTGGGTGGTGTGCAGTTCTTC. It yields the protein CASSLALGGVQFF.

This sequence joins TRBV29-1 and TRBJ2-1; the D gene is possibly TRBD2 (6 bases). Germline V gene sequence: CDR1 SQVTM, CDR2 ANQGSEA. The CDR3 runs to 11 residues. Trimming left V 7 bases short and J 6 bases short, with 10 bases between. In DNA, the CDR3 is TGCAGCGCGACTAGTTTCAATGAGCAGTTCTTC. Translation gives CSATSFNEQFF.